One and the same sample provided the 21 T cell receptor beta chains below, sequenced in a study of blood T cells in healthy people across ages (dated by TCRdb to between 2014 and 2017). Receptors were amplified or captured by 5' RACE. The sample was run on an Illumina HiSeq 2500. A second PCR of roughly 7 to 12 cycles was run with a J-beta primer mix and a sample-barcoded 5' primer. Through fastp at Q25 and MiXCR, TCRdb rebuilt clones from the public reads, retaining in-frame beta chains. Records with the same CDR3 protein are collapsed into one entry carrying the most frequent genes and DNA. Here the sample has 800,000 to 950,000 distinct CDR3 sequences; roughly 52% occur a single time. The ten largest account for 13% of the sample. The sequencing sample was made of blood. Source of these receptors: a man aged 30 to 39 in good health.

This clonotype was recorded a few times. V gene TRBV21-1 combines with J gene TRBJ2-5; whether TRBD1, the table's D call, matches the DNA was not checked. TRBV21-1 is flagged as a pseudogene. The CDR3 has 17 residues. The CDR3 sequence: CASSKALGLGAVETQYF. The CDR3 DNA follows: TGTGCCAGCAGCAAAGCGCTTGGGCTCGGGGCGGTGGAGACCCAGTACTTC.

J is TRBJ1-6 and V is TRBV7-3, with 7 nucleotides matching TRBD1. Germline lookup yields CDR1 SGHTA and CDR2 FQGTGA. CDR3 length equals 15 residues. After removal of 3 bases from V and 8 bases from J, the junction contained 7 bases not matched to a gene. The CDR3 region has the DNA TGTGCCAGCAGCTTCAACACAGGGGCTGATTCACCCCTCCACTTT. Its translation is CASSFNTGADSPLHF.

This clonotype was seen at least ten times. The V call is TRBV10-3, the J call TRBJ2-2, with 7 bases fitting TRBD2. V was clipped by 8 bases and J by 1 base; unmatched bases: 10. The CDR3 covers 16 residues. Germline-derived CDR1 and CDR2 are ENHRY and SYGVKD. DNA of the CDR3: TGTGCCATCGCCGAGATGACTAGCCTGAACACCGGGGAGCTGTTTTTT. This gives the protein CAIAEMTSLNTGELFF.

The V gene is TRBV25-1, the J gene TRBJ1-2; D gene uncertain. The CDR3 loop spans 13 amino acids. Trimming shortened V by 2 bases and J by 6 bases, and 10 bases separated the two germline ends. CDR1 is MGHDK, CDR2 SYGVNS, per germline. This CDR3 is CASSEAGRDGYTF. The CDR3 coding sequence is TGTGCCAGCAGTGAAGCCGGGAGGGATGGCTACACCTTC.

V usage is TRBV20-1 and J usage is TRBJ1-1; possibly TRBD1 for D (5 bases). In germline, CDR1 is DFQATT, CDR2 SNEGSKA (reference sequence). V lost 0 bases and J 5 bases, leaving 7 bases between the germline ends. The length of the CDR3 is 12 residues. CDR3 residues: CSARDQGTEAFF. The CDR3 coding sequence is TGCAGTGCTAGAGATCAGGGAACTGAAGCTTTCTTT.

The chain has TRBV5-6 and TRBJ2-7; D might be TRBD1 (5 bases). This CDR3 region has 13 residues. CDR1 is SGHDT, CDR2 YYEEEE, per germline. V lost 6 bases and J 1 base, leaving 11 bases between the germline ends. The CDR3 reads CASTVTDSYEQYF. Written as DNA, the CDR3 is TGTGCCAGCACCGTGACAGATTCCTACGAGCAGTACTTC.

The V gene is TRBV12-3 or TRBV12-4, the J gene TRBJ1-1; no reliable D call. The CDR3 length is 14 residues. Trimming stripped 7 bases from V and 1 base from J, with 13 bases between. The CDR3 loop is CASTLGPENTEAFF. The CDR3 DNA is TGTGCCAGCACCCTGGGCCCGGAGAACACTGAAGCTTTCTTT.

This clonotype is a singleton in its sample. This chain connects TRBV10-3 to TRBJ2-5; D is unresolved. The CDR3 is made up of 12 amino acids. The germline V gene encodes CDR1 ENHRY and CDR2 SYGVKD. Deletions cut 11 bases from V and 6 bases from J, with 16 bases between. The CDR3: CARHGRCQTQYF. The DNA of the CDR3 is TGTGCCCGGCACGGTCGCTGTCAGACCCAGTACTTC.

The chain employs TRBV18 and TRBJ2-5; TRBD2 is a possible D gene (5 bases). The CDR3 is 15 amino acids. The V and J ends lost 2 bases and 3 bases respectively, with 13 bases between them. Per germline, CDR1 KGHSH and CDR2 LQKENI. The CDR3 loop is CASSPFAGVKETQYF. The CDR3 region has the DNA TGTGCCAGCTCACCATTCGCCGGGGTAAAAGAGACCCAGTACTTC.

The V gene is TRBV30, the J gene TRBJ1-2; D call uncertain. The germline gives CDR1 GTSNPN, CDR2 SVGIG (reference sequence). The CDR3 loop spans 11 amino acids. Deletions cut 1 base from V and 7 bases from J, with 7 bases between. The CDR3, as DNA: TGTGCCTGGAGTGCTCAGTCTGGCTACACCTTC. This gives the protein CAWSAQSGYTF.

This sequence joins TRBV7-6 and TRBJ2-7; D is unclear. The ends were cut back, 1 base at V and 5 bases at J, with 12 bases in the middle. The germline V gene has CDR1 SGHVS and CDR2 FNYEAQ. The CDR3 covers 14 residues. The CDR3 coding sequence is TGTGCCAGCAGCTTAGGAGATGGGGTCCACGAGCAGTACTTC. Protein: CASSLGDGVHEQYF.

This chain links TRBV11-3 with TRBJ2-3; D might be TRBD2 (6 bases). Germline V gene sequence: CDR1 SGHNT, CDR2 YENEEA. Trimming cost V 6 bases and J 3 bases, with 34 bases left between them. This CDR3 has 21 amino acids. Here the CDR3 reads CASRRGVPGRGGGVWTDTQYF. The CDR3, as DNA: TGTGCCAGCAGACGAGGTGTTCCAGGGCGGGGAGGAGGAGTTTGGACAGATACGCAGTATTTT.

V and J are TRBV7-2 and TRBJ1-6, with D unresolved. V shed 1 base and J shed 4 bases, with 8 bases lying between them. The CDR3 consists of 15 residues. CDR1 SGHTA and CDR2 FQGNSA come from the germline V gene. The CDR3 sequence: CASSLDSRYNSPLHF. CDR3 in DNA: TGTGCCAGCAGCTTAGACAGCCGATATAATTCACCCCTCCACTTT.

The chain carries TRBV2 and TRBJ2-1, with D maybe TRBD1 (5 bases). The CDR3 has 14 residues. In germline, CDR1 is SNHLY, CDR2 FYNNEI. V lost 7 bases and J 6 bases, leaving 16 bases between the germline ends. CDR3 in amino acids: CASTAAQTVNEQFF. DNA of the CDR3: TGTGCCAGCACCGCCGCCCAGACAGTCAATGAGCAGTTCTTC.

The chain recombines TRBV6-5 with TRBJ2-3; weak D call: TRBD2 (6 bases). The germline gives CDR1 MNHEY, CDR2 SVGAGI. There are 17 residues in the CDR3. The V end was cut by 4 bases, the J end by 0 bases, with 17 bases between. In DNA form, the CDR3 reads TGTGCCAGCAGTTCAGTTTTGGGACTGTCTAGCACAGATACGCAGTATTTT. Its protein is CASSSVLGLSSTDTQYF.

This clonotype occurred a few times. The chain combines TRBV20-1 with TRBJ1-1; D call uncertain. V lost 3 bases and J 5 bases, leaving 10 bases between the germline ends. The CDR3 is 12 residues long. Germline CDR1 DFQATT, CDR2 SNEGSKA (reference sequence). CDR3 region: CSASVSETEAFF. Written as DNA, the CDR3 is TGCAGTGCTAGTGTGTCGGAAACTGAAGCTTTCTTT.

This clonotype was seen more than once but under ten times. The V call is TRBV12-3 or TRBV12-4, the J call TRBJ2-1; D is unresolved. CDR3 length: 14 amino acids. V lost 3 bases, J lost 0 bases, and 6 bases lay in between. The CDR3 nucleotides read TGTGCCAGCAGTTTCTCTGACTCCTACAATGAGCAGTTCTTC. Translating it yields CASSFSDSYNEQFF.

The chain is built from TRBV7-9 and TRBJ1-4; D gene uncertain. Germline V gives CDR1 SEHNR, CDR2 FQNEAQ (reference sequence). Trimming removed 2 bases from V and 6 bases from J, with 16 bases in between. The CDR3 has 16 amino acids. In DNA, the CDR3 is TGTGCCAGCAGCTTAAGCGAGAGGGCTGGACATGAAAAACTGTTTTTT. Residues: CASSLSERAGHEKLFF.

V gene TRBV6-5 combines with J gene TRBJ2-5; possibly TRBD1 for D (5 bases). TRBJ2-7 explains the end of the DNA better; the J call may be wrong. The CDR3 contains 16 residues. Germline CDR1 reads MNHEY; CDR2 reads SVGAGI. The CDR3, as DNA: TGTGCCAGCAGTTACTCGATCCTAGGGGTCACCTACGAGCAGTACTTC. This encodes CASSYSILGVTYEQYF.

The rearrangement links TRBV20-1 to TRBJ2-5, with D uncertain. CDR1 DFQATT and CDR2 SNEGSKA come from the germline V gene (reference sequence). CDR3 length: 12 residues. The V gene lost 1 base and the J gene lost 5 bases, with 8 bases spanning the gap. The chain's CDR3 is CSARVSAETQYF. DNA for the CDR3: TGCAGTGCTAGAGTGTCGGCGGAGACCCAGTACTTC.

The J gene is TRBJ1-2, the V gene TRBV29-1, with 10 bases identical to TRBD1. This CDR3 is built from 13 residues. CDR1 and CDR2 from the germline V gene are SQVTM and ANQGSEA. Trimming removed 4 bases from V and 6 bases from J; junction bases left unmatched: 5. CDR3 amino acids: CSVVGDRGHGYTF. The CDR3 nucleotides read TGCAGCGTTGTAGGGGACAGGGGCCATGGCTACACCTTC.